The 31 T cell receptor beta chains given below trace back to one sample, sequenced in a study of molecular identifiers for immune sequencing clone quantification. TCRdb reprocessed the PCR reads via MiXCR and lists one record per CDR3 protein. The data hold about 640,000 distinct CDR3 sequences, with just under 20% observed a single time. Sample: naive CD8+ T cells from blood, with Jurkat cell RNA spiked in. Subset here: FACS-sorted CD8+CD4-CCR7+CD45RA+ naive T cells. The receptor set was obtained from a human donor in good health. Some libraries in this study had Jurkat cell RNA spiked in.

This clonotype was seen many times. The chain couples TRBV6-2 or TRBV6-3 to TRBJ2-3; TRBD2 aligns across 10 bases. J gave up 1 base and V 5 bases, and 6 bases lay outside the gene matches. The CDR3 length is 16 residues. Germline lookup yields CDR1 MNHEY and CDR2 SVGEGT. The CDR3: CASSPLAGLRTDTQYF. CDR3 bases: TGTGCCAGCAGTCCACTAGCGGGACTCCGCACAGATACGCAGTATTTT.

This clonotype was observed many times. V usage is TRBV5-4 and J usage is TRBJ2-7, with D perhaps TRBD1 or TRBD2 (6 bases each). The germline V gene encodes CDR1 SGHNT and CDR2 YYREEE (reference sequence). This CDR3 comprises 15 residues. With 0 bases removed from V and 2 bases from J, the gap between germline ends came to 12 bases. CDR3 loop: CASSLVGGPPYEQYF. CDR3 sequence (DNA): TGTGCCAGCAGCTTGGTTGGGGGGCCCCCCTACGAGCAGTACTTC.

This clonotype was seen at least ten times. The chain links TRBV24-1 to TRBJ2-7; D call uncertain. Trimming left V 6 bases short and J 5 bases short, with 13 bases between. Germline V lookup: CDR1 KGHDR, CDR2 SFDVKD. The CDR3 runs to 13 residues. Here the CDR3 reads CATSPTYGHEQYF. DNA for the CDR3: TGTGCCACCAGTCCCACCTACGGTCACGAGCAGTACTTC.

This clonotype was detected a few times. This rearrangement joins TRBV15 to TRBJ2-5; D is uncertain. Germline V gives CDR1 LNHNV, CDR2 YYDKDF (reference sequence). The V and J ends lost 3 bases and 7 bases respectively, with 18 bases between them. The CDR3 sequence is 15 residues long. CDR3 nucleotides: TGTGCCACCAGCAGGGATGGACCGGAGTACGGGACCCAGTACTTC. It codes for CATSRDGPEYGTQYF. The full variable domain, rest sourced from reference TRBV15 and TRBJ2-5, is DAMVIQNPRYQVTQFGKPVTLSCSQTLNHNVMYWYQQKSSQAPKLLFHYYDKDFNNEADTPDNFQSRRPNTSFCFLDIRSPGLGDTAMYLCATSRDGPEYGTQYFGPGTRLLVL.

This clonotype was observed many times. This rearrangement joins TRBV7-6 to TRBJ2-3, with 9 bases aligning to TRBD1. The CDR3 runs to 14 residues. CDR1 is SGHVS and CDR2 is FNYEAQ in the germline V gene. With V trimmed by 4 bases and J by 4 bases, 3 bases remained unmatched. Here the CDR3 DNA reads TGTGCCAGCAGCTCGACAGGGGGGGCAGATACGCAGTATTTT. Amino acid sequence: CASSSTGGADTQYF.

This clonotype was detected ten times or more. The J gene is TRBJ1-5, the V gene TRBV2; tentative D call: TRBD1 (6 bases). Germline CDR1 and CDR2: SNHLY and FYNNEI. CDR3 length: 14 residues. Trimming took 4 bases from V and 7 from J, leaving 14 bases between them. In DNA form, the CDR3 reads TGTGCCAGCAGTGCGACAGGAGAGGGGCAGCCCCAGCATTTT. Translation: CASSATGEGQPQHF.

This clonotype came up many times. CDR3 sequence: CASSIGGSYGYTF. The CDR3 DNA reads TGTGCCAGTAGTATAGGAGGGTCCTATGGCTACACCTTC. This chain connects TRBV19 to TRBJ1-2; D gene ambiguous. The CDR3 has 13 amino acids. The germline V and J ends were trimmed by 1 base and 4 bases, with 7 bases remaining between them. The germline gives CDR1 LNHDA, CDR2 SQIVND (reference sequence).

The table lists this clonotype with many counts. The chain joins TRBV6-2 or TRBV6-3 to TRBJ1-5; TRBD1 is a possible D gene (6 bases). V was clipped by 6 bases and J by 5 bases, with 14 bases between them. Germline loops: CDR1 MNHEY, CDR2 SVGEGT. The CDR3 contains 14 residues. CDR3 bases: TGTGCCAGCAGGTCGACAGGCCTAGATCAGCCCCAGCATTTT. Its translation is CASRSTGLDQPQHF.

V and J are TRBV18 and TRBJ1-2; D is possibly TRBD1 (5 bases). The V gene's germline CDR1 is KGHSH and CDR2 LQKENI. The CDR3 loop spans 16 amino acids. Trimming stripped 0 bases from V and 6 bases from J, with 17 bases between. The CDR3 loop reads CASSPPVGQGYDGYTF. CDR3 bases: TGTGCCAGCTCACCACCGGTAGGGCAGGGTTACGATGGCTACACCTTC.

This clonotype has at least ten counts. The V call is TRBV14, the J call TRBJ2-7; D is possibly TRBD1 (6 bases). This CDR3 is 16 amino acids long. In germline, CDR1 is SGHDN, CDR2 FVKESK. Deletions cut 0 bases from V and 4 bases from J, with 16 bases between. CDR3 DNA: TGTGCCAGCAGCCAAGAAGAGGACAGCTTTTATTACGAGCAGTACTTC. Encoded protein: CASSQEEDSFYYEQYF.

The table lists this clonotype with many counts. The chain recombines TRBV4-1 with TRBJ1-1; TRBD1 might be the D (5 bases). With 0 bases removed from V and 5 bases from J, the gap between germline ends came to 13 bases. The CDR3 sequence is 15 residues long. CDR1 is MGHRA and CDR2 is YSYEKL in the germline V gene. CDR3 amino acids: CASSQDGRGRTEAFF. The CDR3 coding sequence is TGCGCCAGCAGCCAAGATGGAAGGGGTAGGACTGAAGCTTTCTTT.

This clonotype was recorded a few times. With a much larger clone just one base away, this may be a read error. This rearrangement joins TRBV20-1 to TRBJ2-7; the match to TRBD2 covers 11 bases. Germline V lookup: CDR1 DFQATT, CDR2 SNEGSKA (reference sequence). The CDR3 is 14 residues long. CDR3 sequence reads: CSASGLAGGYGQYF. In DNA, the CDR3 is TGCAGTGCTAGTGGTCTAGCGGGAGGATACGGGCAGTACTTC.

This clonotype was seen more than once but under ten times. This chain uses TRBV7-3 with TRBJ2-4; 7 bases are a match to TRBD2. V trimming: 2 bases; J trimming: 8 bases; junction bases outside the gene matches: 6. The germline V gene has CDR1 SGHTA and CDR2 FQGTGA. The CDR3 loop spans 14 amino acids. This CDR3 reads CASSLGGGADIQYF. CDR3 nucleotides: TGTGCCAGCAGCTTAGGGGGAGGGGCGGACATTCAGTACTTC.

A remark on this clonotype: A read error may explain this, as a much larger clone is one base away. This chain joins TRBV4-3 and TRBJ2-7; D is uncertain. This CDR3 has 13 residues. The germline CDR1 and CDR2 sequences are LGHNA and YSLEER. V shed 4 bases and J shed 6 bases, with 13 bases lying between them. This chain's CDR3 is CASSRDWGCEQYF. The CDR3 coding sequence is TGCGCCAGCAGCCGCGATTGGGGATGCGAGCAGTACTTC.

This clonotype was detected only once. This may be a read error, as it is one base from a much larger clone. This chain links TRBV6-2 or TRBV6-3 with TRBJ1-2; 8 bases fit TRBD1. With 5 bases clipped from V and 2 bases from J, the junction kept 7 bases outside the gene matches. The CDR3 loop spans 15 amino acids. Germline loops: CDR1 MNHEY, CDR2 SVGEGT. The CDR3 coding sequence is TGTGCCAGCAGTCAAGGCCGACAGGGGAACTATGGCTACACCTTC. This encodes CASSQGRQGNYGYTF.

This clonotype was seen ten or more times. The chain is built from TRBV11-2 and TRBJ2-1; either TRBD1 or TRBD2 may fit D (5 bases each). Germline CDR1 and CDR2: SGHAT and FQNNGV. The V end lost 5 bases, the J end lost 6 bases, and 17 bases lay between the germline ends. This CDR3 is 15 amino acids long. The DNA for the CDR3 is TGTGCCAGCAGCCTCCCGGGGCAGAACTTCAATGAGCAGTTCTTC. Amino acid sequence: CASSLPGQNFNEQFF.

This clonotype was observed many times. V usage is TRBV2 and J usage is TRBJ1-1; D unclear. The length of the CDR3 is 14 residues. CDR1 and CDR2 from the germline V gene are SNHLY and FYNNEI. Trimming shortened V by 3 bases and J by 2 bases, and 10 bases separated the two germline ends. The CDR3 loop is CASSEGPANTEAFF. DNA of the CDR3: TGTGCCAGCAGTGAGGGCCCCGCAAACACTGAAGCTTTCTTT.

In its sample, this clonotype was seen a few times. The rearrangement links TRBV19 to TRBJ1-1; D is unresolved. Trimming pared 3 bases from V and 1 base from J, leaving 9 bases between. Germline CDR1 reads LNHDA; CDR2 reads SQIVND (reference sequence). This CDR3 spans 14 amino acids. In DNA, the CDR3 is TGTGCCAGTAGTATGTCGACAACGAACACTGAAGCTTTCTTT. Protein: CASSMSTTNTEAFF.

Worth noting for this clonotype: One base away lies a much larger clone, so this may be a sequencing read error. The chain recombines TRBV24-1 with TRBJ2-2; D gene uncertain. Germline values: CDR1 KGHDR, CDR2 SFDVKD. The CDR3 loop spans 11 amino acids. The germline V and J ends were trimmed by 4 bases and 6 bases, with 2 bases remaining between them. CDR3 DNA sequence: TGTGCCACCAGTGAGGCCGGGGAGCTGTTTTTT. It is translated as CATSEAGELFF.

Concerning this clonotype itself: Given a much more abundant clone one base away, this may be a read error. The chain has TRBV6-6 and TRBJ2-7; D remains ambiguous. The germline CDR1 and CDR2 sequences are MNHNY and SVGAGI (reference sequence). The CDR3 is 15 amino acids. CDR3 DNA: TGTTCCAGCAGTTACCTCCCCACAGTCGGGTACGAGCAGTACTTC. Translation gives CSSSYLPTVGYEQYF.

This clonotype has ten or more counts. CDR3 amino acids: CASSEGTAIEAFF. The CDR3 region has the DNA TGTGCCAGCAGTGAGGGGACAGCCATTGAAGCTTTCTTT. This rearrangement joins TRBV2 to TRBJ1-1, with TRBD1 matching over 7 bases. The V gene's germline CDR1 is SNHLY and CDR2 FYNNEI. This CDR3 is 13 amino acids long. The J segment lost 7 bases and the V segment lost 3 bases, leaving 5 bases of the junction unmatched. Full variable domain (outside the CDR3, taken from reference TRBV2 and TRBJ1-1): EPEVTQTPSHQVTQMGQEVILRCVPISNHLYFYWYRQILGQKVEFLVSFYNNEISEKSEIFDDQFSVERPDGSNFTLKIRSTKLEDSAMYFCASSEGTAIEAFFGQGTRLTVV.

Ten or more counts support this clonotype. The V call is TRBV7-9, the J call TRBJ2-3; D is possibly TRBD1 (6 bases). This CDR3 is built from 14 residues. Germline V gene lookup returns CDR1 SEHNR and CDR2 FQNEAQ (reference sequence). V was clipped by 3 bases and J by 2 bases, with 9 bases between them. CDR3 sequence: CASSFSGDTDTQYF. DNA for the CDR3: TGTGCCAGCAGCTTTTCAGGGGACACAGATACGCAGTATTTT.

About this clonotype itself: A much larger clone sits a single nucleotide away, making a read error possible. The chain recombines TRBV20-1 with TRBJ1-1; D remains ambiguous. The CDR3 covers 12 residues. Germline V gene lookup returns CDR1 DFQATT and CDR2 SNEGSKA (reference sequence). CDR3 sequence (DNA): TGCAGTGCTAGAGATTCGGTTACTGACGCTTTCTTT. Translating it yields CSARDSVTDAFF.

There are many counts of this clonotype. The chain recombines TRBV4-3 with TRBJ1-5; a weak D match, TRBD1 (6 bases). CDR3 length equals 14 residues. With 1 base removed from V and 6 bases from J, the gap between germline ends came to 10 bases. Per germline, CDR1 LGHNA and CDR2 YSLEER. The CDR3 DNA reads TGCGCCAGCAGCCAAGTACAGGGATTTCAGCCCCAGCATTTT. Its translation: CASSQVQGFQPQHF.

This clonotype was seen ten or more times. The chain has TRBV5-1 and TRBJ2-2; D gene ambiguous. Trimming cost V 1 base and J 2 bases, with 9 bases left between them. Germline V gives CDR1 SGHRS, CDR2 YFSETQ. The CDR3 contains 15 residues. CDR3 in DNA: TGCGCCAGCAGCTTGAGTCACTTCAACACCGGGGAGCTGTTTTTT. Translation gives CASSLSHFNTGELFF.

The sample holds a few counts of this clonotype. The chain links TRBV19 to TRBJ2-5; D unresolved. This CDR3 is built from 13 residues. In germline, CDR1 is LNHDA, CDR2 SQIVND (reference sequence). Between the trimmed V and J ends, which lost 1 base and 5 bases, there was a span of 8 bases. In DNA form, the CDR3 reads TGTGCCAGTAGTATAGGGTTTTTTGAGACCCAGTACTTC. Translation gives CASSIGFFETQYF.

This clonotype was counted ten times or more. The CDR3 coding sequence is TGCAGTGCTAGAGGAATGACAGGACGAAACACTGAAGCTTTCTTT. It codes for CSARGMTGRNTEAFF. This chain connects TRBV20-1 to TRBJ1-1; a possible D gene is TRBD1 (6 bases). The V and J ends lost 1 base and 2 bases respectively, with 14 bases between them. The CDR3 sequence is 15 residues long. CDR1 DFQATT and CDR2 SNEGSKA come from the germline V gene (reference sequence).

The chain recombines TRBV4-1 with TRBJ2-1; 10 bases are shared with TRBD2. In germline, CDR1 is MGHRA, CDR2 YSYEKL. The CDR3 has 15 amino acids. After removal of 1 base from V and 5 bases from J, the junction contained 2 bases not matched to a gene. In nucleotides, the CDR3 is TGCGCCAGCAGCCAAGGGACTAGCGGAGACAATGAGCAGTTCTTC. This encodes CASSQGTSGDNEQFF.

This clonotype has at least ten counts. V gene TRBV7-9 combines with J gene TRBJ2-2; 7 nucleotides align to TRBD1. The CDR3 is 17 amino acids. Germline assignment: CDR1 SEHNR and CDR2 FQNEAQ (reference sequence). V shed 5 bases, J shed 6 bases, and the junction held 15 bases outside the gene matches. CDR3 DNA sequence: TGTGCCAGCAGCCCTCAAATCTACAGGGGAGAAGCCGGGGAGCTGTTTTTT. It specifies CASSPQIYRGEAGELFF.

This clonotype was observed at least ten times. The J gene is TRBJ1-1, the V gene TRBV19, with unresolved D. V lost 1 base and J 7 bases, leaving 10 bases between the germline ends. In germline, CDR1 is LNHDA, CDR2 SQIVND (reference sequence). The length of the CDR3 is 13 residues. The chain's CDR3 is CASSIGGEGEAFF. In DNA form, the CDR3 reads TGTGCCAGTAGTATAGGTGGTGAGGGTGAAGCTTTCTTT.

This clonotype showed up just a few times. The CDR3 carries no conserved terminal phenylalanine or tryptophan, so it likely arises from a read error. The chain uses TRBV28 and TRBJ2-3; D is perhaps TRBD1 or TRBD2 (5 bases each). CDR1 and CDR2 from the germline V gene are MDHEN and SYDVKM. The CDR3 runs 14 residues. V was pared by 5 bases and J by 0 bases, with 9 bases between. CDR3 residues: CASSLGDSTDTQYS. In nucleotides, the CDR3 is TGTGCCAGCAGTCTCGGGGACAGCACAGATACGCAGTATTCT.